This is a list of T cell receptor beta chains from one sample in a study of vaccination and CD4 T cells after COVID-19. Each CDR3 protein gets one entry after TCRdb re-called the PCR reads with MiXCR. The table has around 20,000 distinct CDR3 sequences, just over 60% seen once. Sequences were derived from CD4+ T cells from blood, sampled after SARS-CoV-2 vaccination. These receptors were taken from a human donor who had recovered from COVID-19. Each CDR3 is given with its conserved first and last residue. The order of the fields is V gene, J gene, D gene, clone size, CDR3 DNA, CDR3 protein. D genes are given only for firm matches. Clone sizes are given selectively: once, few, many, or a class where the clone is expanded.

v_call: TRBV27
j_call: TRBJ2-1
d_call: -
clone_size: -
cdr3_nt: TGTGCCAGCAGTACCCTCCAGGGGAGAGACAATGAGCAGTTCTTC
cdr3_aa: CASSTLQGRDNEQFF

v_call: TRBV6-1
j_call: TRBJ1-2
d_call: TRBD1
clone_size: -
cdr3_nt: TGTGCCAGCAGATCTACAGGGGGTTACTTTAGTGGCTACACCTTC
cdr3_aa: CASRSTGGYFSGYTF

v_call: TRBV30
j_call: TRBJ1-1
d_call: -
clone_size: -
cdr3_nt: TGTGCCTGGAGTTCGGGGGCGGGTAGCGTTTTCTTT
cdr3_aa: CAWSSGAGSVFF

v_call: TRBV28
j_call: TRBJ1-1
d_call: TRBD1
clone_size: -
cdr3_nt: TGTGCCAGCAGTCTTAGGACAGGGCAAGCTTTCTTT
cdr3_aa: CASSLRTGQAFF

v_call: TRBV7-9
j_call: TRBJ2-4
d_call: -
clone_size: -
cdr3_nt: TGTGCCAGCAGCCCCCGGAGGGTGGGGGCGAACATTCAGTACTTC
cdr3_aa: CASSPRRVGANIQYF

v_call: TRBV5-4
j_call: TRBJ2-2
d_call: -
clone_size: -
cdr3_nt: TGTGCCAGCAGCTTGGGCGGGTCAGTCACCGGGGAGCTGTTTTTT
cdr3_aa: CASSLGGSVTGELFF

v_call: TRBV18
j_call: TRBJ2-7
d_call: -
clone_size: -
cdr3_nt: TGTGCCAGCTCAATCAACCACGAGCAGTACTTC
cdr3_aa: CASSINHEQYF

v_call: TRBV6-2/TRBV6-3
j_call: TRBJ2-1
d_call: -
clone_size: -
cdr3_nt: TGTGCCAGCAGGGGGACCAGCCCATCCTACAATGAGCAGTTCTTC
cdr3_aa: CASRGTSPSYNEQFF

v_call: TRBV18
j_call: TRBJ1-2
d_call: -
clone_size: -
cdr3_nt: TGTGCCAGCTCCGGGGTAACCTCGGCTAACTATGGCTACACCTTC
cdr3_aa: CASSGVTSANYGYTF

v_call: TRBV7-8
j_call: TRBJ2-1
d_call: TRBD2
clone_size: -
cdr3_nt: TGTGCCAGCAGCTTAGTTGGGGGGGAGGTAGGTGAGCAGTTCTTC
cdr3_aa: CASSLVGGEVGEQFF

v_call: TRBV4-2
j_call: TRBJ2-1
d_call: TRBD2
clone_size: -
cdr3_nt: TGTGCCAGCAGCTACCGGGACGGGGGGTACAATGAGCAGTTCTTC
cdr3_aa: CASSYRDGGYNEQFF

v_call: TRBV7-9
j_call: TRBJ1-5
d_call: TRBD1
clone_size: -
cdr3_nt: TGTGCCAGCAGCTTTGGGCAGGGGGCTCAGCCCCAGCATTTT
cdr3_aa: CASSFGQGAQPQHF

v_call: TRBV12-3/TRBV12-4
j_call: TRBJ2-3
d_call: -
clone_size: -
cdr3_nt: TGTGCCAGCAGTTTAGAAGATACGCAGTATTTT
cdr3_aa: CASSLEDTQYF

v_call: TRBV7-2
j_call: TRBJ2-7
d_call: -
clone_size: -
cdr3_nt: TGTGCCAGCAGCTACCCGCGGGGTGGCGAGCAGTACTTC
cdr3_aa: CASSYPRGGEQYF

v_call: TRBV6-5
j_call: TRBJ2-3
d_call: TRBD2
clone_size: -
cdr3_nt: TGTGCCAGCAGTGACTCGGGGGGAGGGCCTAGCACAGATACGCAGTATTTT
cdr3_aa: CASSDSGGGPSTDTQYF

v_call: TRBV27
j_call: TRBJ1-4
d_call: TRBD1
clone_size: -
cdr3_nt: TGTGCCAGCAGTCAACCGGACAGGCTACAGACGAGAGGAAAACTGTTTTTT
cdr3_aa: CASSQPDRLQTRGKLFF

v_call: TRBV18
j_call: TRBJ2-3
d_call: -
clone_size: -
cdr3_nt: TGTGCCAGCTCACTGCAGGGGACAGATACGCAGTATTTT
cdr3_aa: CASSLQGTDTQYF

v_call: TRBV20-1
j_call: TRBJ2-7
d_call: TRBD1
clone_size: once
cdr3_nt: TGCAGTGCTACTGGACAGGCGACCTACGAGCAGTACTTC
cdr3_aa: CSATGQATYEQYF

v_call: TRBV6-1
j_call: TRBJ2-5
d_call: TRBD1
clone_size: -
cdr3_nt: TGTGCCAGCGCACCGGGACAGAAAGAGACCCAGTACTTC
cdr3_aa: CASAPGQKETQYF

v_call: TRBV12-3/TRBV12-4
j_call: TRBJ1-3
d_call: -
clone_size: -
cdr3_nt: TGTGCCAGCACCTCCGGGTACTCTGGAAACACCATATATTTT
cdr3_aa: CASTSGYSGNTIYF

v_call: TRBV20-1
j_call: TRBJ1-1
d_call: -
clone_size: -
cdr3_nt: TGCAGTGCTAGCCCTGGGAACACTGAAGCTTTCTTT
cdr3_aa: CSASPGNTEAFF

v_call: TRBV20-1
j_call: TRBJ2-1
d_call: TRBD2
clone_size: -
cdr3_nt: TGCAGTGCTCCGGGACTAGCGGGAGGGAATGAGCAGTTCTTC
cdr3_aa: CSAPGLAGGNEQFF

v_call: TRBV2
j_call: TRBJ2-4
d_call: -
clone_size: -
cdr3_nt: TGTGCCAGCAGACAGCTGGCATCCAAAAACATTCAGTACTTC
cdr3_aa: CASRQLASKNIQYF

v_call: TRBV7-3
j_call: TRBJ2-3
d_call: -
clone_size: -
cdr3_nt: TGTGCCAGCAACGTTGGCGGCGCGAACGCCCCAGATACGCAGTATTTT
cdr3_aa: CASNVGGANAPDTQYF

v_call: TRBV20-1
j_call: TRBJ2-5
d_call: -
clone_size: -
cdr3_nt: TGCAGTGCCCCCCGGGGAGCTCAAGAGACCCAGTACTTC
cdr3_aa: CSAPRGAQETQYF

v_call: TRBV20-1
j_call: TRBJ1-3
d_call: -
clone_size: few
cdr3_nt: TGCAGTGCTGGGTCCATCTCTGGAAACACCATATATTTT
cdr3_aa: CSAGSISGNTIYF

v_call: TRBV7-8
j_call: TRBJ2-7
d_call: TRBD1
clone_size: -
cdr3_nt: TGTGCCAGCAGCTTCTTCGGACAGGGGCCCCTCTACGAGCAGTACTTC
cdr3_aa: CASSFFGQGPLYEQYF

v_call: TRBV6-2/TRBV6-3
j_call: TRBJ1-5
d_call: TRBD1
clone_size: few
cdr3_nt: TGTGCCAGCAGTTGGGACAGGGTACAGCCCCAGCATTTT
cdr3_aa: CASSWDRVQPQHF

v_call: TRBV2
j_call: TRBJ1-1
d_call: -
clone_size: -
cdr3_nt: TGTGCCAGCAGTGAAGGTCGTCAGCTTTTCGACACTGAAGCTTTCTTT
cdr3_aa: CASSEGRQLFDTEAFF

v_call: TRBV5-6
j_call: TRBJ1-2
d_call: TRBD1
clone_size: -
cdr3_nt: TGTGCCAGCAGCCAGGGGGCACCAAGTCTCCACTATGGCTACACCTTC
cdr3_aa: CASSQGAPSLHYGYTF

v_call: TRBV7-2
j_call: TRBJ2-2
d_call: TRBD1
clone_size: -
cdr3_nt: TGTGCCAGCAGCTTAGAACCGACCCGAGGGGGCACGAACACCGGGGAGCTGTTTTTT
cdr3_aa: CASSLEPTRGGTNTGELFF

v_call: TRBV7-2
j_call: TRBJ1-5
d_call: TRBD1
clone_size: -
cdr3_nt: TGTGCCAGCAGCGAGGACAGGGGGGGGAATCAGCCCCAGCATTTT
cdr3_aa: CASSEDRGGNQPQHF

v_call: TRBV23-1
j_call: TRBJ2-5
d_call: TRBD1
clone_size: -
cdr3_nt: TGCGCCAGCAGTCAATCGGGGCAGGGGGCTCCCCAGGTTGCTCAAGAGACCCAGTACTTC
cdr3_aa: CASSQSGQGAPQVAQETQYF

v_call: TRBV5-4
j_call: TRBJ1-2
d_call: -
clone_size: once
cdr3_nt: TGTGCCAACAGCTTGGCGGGCAATAACTATGGCTACACCTTC
cdr3_aa: CANSLAGNNYGYTF

v_call: TRBV7-8
j_call: TRBJ2-3
d_call: -
clone_size: -
cdr3_nt: TGTGCCAGCAGCTTAGGGTGGGGGGAGGAACGCACAGATACGCAGTATTTT
cdr3_aa: CASSLGWGEERTDTQYF

v_call: TRBV27
j_call: TRBJ2-7
d_call: TRBD1
clone_size: -
cdr3_nt: TGTGCCAGCAGTTTATTACAGGGGGCGTCCTACGAGCAGTACTTC
cdr3_aa: CASSLLQGASYEQYF

v_call: TRBV10-3
j_call: TRBJ1-2
d_call: -
clone_size: few
cdr3_nt: TGTGCCATCAGTGAGAATCCGGGGGCTGGGGGCTACACCTTC
cdr3_aa: CAISENPGAGGYTF

v_call: TRBV27
j_call: TRBJ1-1
d_call: -
clone_size: -
cdr3_nt: TGTGCCAGCAGTGACAAACAGGGAAGGAGAGTAAACACTGAAGCTTTCTTT
cdr3_aa: CASSDKQGRRVNTEAFF

v_call: TRBV28
j_call: TRBJ2-2
d_call: -
clone_size: -
cdr3_nt: TGTGCCAGCAGTTTATGGAACGGGGAGCTGTTTTTT
cdr3_aa: CASSLWNGELFF

v_call: TRBV9
j_call: TRBJ1-5
d_call: -
clone_size: -
cdr3_nt: TGTGCCAGCAACAACGACCCCGCTAGCACAGATACGCAGCATTTT
cdr3_aa: CASNNDPASTDTQHF

v_call: TRBV20-1
j_call: TRBJ2-5
d_call: TRBD2
clone_size: -
cdr3_nt: TGCAGTGCTGCCGGGACTAGCGGGAGTGGGGCCCAGTACTTC
cdr3_aa: CSAAGTSGSGAQYF

v_call: TRBV5-3
j_call: TRBJ1-5
d_call: -
clone_size: -
cdr3_nt: TGTGCCAGTAGCTCGACCCGGACCCGTCAAGATCAGCCCCAGCATTTT
cdr3_aa: CASSSTRTRQDQPQHF

v_call: TRBV27
j_call: TRBJ2-1
d_call: TRBD2
clone_size: -
cdr3_nt: TGTGCCAGCAGAAAACTAGCGGGAGTCCCCCCCTACAATGAGCAGTTCTTC
cdr3_aa: CASRKLAGVPPYNEQFF

v_call: TRBV6-5
j_call: TRBJ1-5
d_call: -
clone_size: -
cdr3_nt: TGTGCCAGCAGTTACTCACAGGAATCCTACCATCAGCCCCAGCATTTT
cdr3_aa: CASSYSQESYHQPQHF

v_call: TRBV2
j_call: TRBJ2-4
d_call: TRBD1
clone_size: -
cdr3_nt: TGTGCCAGCAGGGACAGGGGGTGGCTAGCCAAAAACATTCAGTACTTC
cdr3_aa: CASRDRGWLAKNIQYF

v_call: TRBV11-2
j_call: TRBJ2-2
d_call: TRBD2
clone_size: -
cdr3_nt: TGTGCCAGCAGCCATGCTAGCGGGGGGAACACCGGGGAGCTGTTTTTT
cdr3_aa: CASSHASGGNTGELFF

v_call: TRBV21-1
j_call: TRBJ2-3
d_call: -
clone_size: few
cdr3_nt: TGTGCCAGCAGCAAAAGCGAAGATACGCAGTATTTT
cdr3_aa: CASSKSEDTQYF

v_call: TRBV6-5
j_call: TRBJ2-7
d_call: TRBD2
clone_size: few
cdr3_nt: TGTGCCAGCAGTTACGGGAGCGGGAGGGTGTTCTACGAGCAGTACTTC
cdr3_aa: CASSYGSGRVFYEQYF

v_call: TRBV6-5
j_call: TRBJ1-5
d_call: -
clone_size: few
cdr3_nt: TGTGCCAGCAGTTACTCTTTTAATCAGCCCCAGCATTTT
cdr3_aa: CASSYSFNQPQHF

v_call: TRBV6-1
j_call: TRBJ2-5
d_call: -
clone_size: few
cdr3_nt: TGTGCCAGCAGCACAGGGTACCAAGAGACCCAGTACTTC
cdr3_aa: CASSTGYQETQYF

v_call: TRBV10-3
j_call: TRBJ2-7
d_call: -
clone_size: -
cdr3_nt: TGTGCCATCAGTGAGTACAGCGGATACTACGAGCAGTACTTC
cdr3_aa: CAISEYSGYYEQYF

v_call: TRBV19
j_call: TRBJ2-6
d_call: TRBD1
clone_size: -
cdr3_nt: TGTGCCGCCGGACAGGGGAGCTCTGGGGCCAACGTCCTGACTTTC
cdr3_aa: CAAGQGSSGANVLTF

v_call: TRBV14
j_call: TRBJ2-3
d_call: -
clone_size: -
cdr3_nt: TGTGCCAGCAGAATACAGGCCACAGATACGCAGTATTTT
cdr3_aa: CASRIQATDTQYF

v_call: TRBV27
j_call: TRBJ2-2
d_call: TRBD1
clone_size: -
cdr3_nt: TGTGCCAGCGAGTTTCTGTTTGGGACAGGGGGCGTCCACGGGGAGCTGTTTTTT
cdr3_aa: CASEFLFGTGGVHGELFF